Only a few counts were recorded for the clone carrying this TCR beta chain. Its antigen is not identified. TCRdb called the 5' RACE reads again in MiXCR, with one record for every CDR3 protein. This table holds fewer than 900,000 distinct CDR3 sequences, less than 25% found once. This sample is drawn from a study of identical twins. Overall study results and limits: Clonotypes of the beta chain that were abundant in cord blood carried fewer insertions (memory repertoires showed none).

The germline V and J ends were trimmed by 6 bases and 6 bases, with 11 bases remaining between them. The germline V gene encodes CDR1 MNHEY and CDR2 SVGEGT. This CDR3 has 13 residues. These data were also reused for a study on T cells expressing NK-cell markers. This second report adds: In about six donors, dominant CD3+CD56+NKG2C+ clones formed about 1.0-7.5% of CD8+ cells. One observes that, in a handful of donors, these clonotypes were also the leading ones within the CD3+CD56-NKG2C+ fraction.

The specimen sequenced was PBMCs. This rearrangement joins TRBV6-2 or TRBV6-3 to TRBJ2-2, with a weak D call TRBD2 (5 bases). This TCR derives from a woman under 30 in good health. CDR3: CASRTGSAGELFF. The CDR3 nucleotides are TGTGCCAGCAGGACGGGGTCAGCCGGGGAGCTGTTTTTT.